The next 19 T cell receptor beta chains were all read from a single sample in a study of control samples from healthy donors and cancer patients. TCRdb's table, derived via immunoSEQ multiplex PCR, lists solely in-frame clones and lacks some. The sample lists about 92,000 clones, almost 85% occurring once. The sample taken for sequencing was blood. Every receptor here comes from a woman aged 55-69 years in good health.

The rearrangement uses TRBV18 and TRBJ1-2, with 9 bases lining up with TRBD1. This CDR3 comprises 16 residues. Germline loops: CDR1 KGHSH, CDR2 LQKENI. The ends lost 2 bases at V and 7 bases at J; junction bases unmatched: 11. The CDR3 sequence is CASSPGVQQGAGGYTF. CDR3 bases: TGTGCCAGCTCACCAGGTGTTCAACAGGGGGCAGGTGGCTACACCTTC.

CDR3 amino acids: CASSLVGQGETQYF. The CDR3 DNA is TGTGCCAGCAGCTTGGTCGGCCAGGGGGAGACCCAGTACTTC. V gene TRBV5-4 combines with J gene TRBJ2-5; D is possibly TRBD1 (6 bases). V was pared by 0 bases and J by 5 bases, with 11 bases between. Per germline, CDR1 SGHNT and CDR2 YYREEE (reference sequence). The CDR3 consists of 14 residues.

The chain has TRBV19 and TRBJ2-2, with 10 bases fitting TRBD1. This CDR3 is built from 14 residues. Germline V gene sequence: CDR1 LNHDA, CDR2 SQIVND (reference sequence). Trimming removed 4 bases from V and 6 bases from J; junction bases left unmatched: 2. CDR3 protein: CASSRDRGAGELFF. CDR3 nucleotide sequence: TGTGCCAGTAGTAGGGACAGGGGTGCCGGGGAGCTGTTTTTT.

CDR3 DNA: TGTGCCAGTAGAAAGATCAGCACAGATACGCAGTATTTT. Amino acid sequence: CASRKISTDTQYF. This rearrangement joins TRBV19 to TRBJ2-3; D gene unclear. V shed 6 bases and J shed 0 bases, with 7 bases lying between them. Germline V gene sequence: CDR1 LNHDA, CDR2 SQIVND (reference sequence). CDR3 size: 13 residues.

The V gene is TRBV6-5, the J gene TRBJ2-7; no definite D call. The CDR3 runs 14 residues. V lost 6 bases, J lost 0 bases, and 12 bases lay in between. CDR1 and CDR2 from the germline V gene are MNHEY and SVGAGI. Here the CDR3 reads CASRTQRSSYEQYF. DNA of the CDR3: TGTGCCAGCAGGACCCAGCGTAGCTCCTACGAGCAGTACTTC.

The chain joins TRBV9 to TRBJ2-5; 9 bases match TRBD2. Trimming removed 3 bases from V and 5 bases from J; junction bases left unmatched: 8. Germline CDR1 and CDR2: SGDLS and YYNGEE. This CDR3 is built from 15 residues. The CDR3, as DNA: TGTGCCAGCAGCGGCCGACTAGCGGAGGGTGAGACCCAGTACTTC. It specifies CASSGRLAEGETQYF.

The chain recombines TRBV9 with TRBJ1-4, with D perhaps matching TRBD1 (6 bases). The CDR3 spans 20 residues. The V end was cut by 4 bases, the J end by 0 bases, with 25 bases between. Germline V gives CDR1 SGDLS, CDR2 YYNGEE. Written as DNA, the CDR3 is TGTGCCAGCAGCCCCGGGTGGGGGCCACATTCCACGACAACTAATGAAAAACTGTTTTTT. Amino acid sequence: CASSPGWGPHSTTTNEKLFF.

This clone was counted between two and nine times. The genes are TRBV5-1 and TRBJ2-3, with TRBD2 matching 11 bases. Trimming took 3 bases from V and 0 from J; bases not matched to a gene: 9. Germline CDR1 is SGHRS and CDR2 is YFSETQ. CDR3 size: 18 residues. Here the CDR3 reads CASSYGLAGVVSTDTQYF. The CDR3 region has the DNA TGCGCCAGCAGCTACGGACTAGCGGGTGTGGTTAGCACAGATACGCAGTATTTT.

This chain connects TRBV28 to TRBJ1-2; TRBD1 might be the D (5 bases). The germline gives CDR1 MDHEN, CDR2 SYDVKM. V lost 4 bases to trimming and J lost 2 bases, with 8 bases between them. The CDR3 has 13 amino acids. CDR3 region: CASSSDSNYGYTF. The CDR3 DNA follows: TGTGCCAGCAGTTCAGACAGCAACTATGGCTACACCTTC.

This sequence joins TRBV6-5 and TRBJ2-7, with a tentative D call TRBD1 (6 bases). V shed 9 bases and J shed 1 base, with 10 bases lying between them. This CDR3 region has 12 residues. CDR1 and CDR2 from the germline V gene are MNHEY and SVGAGI. In DNA, the CDR3 is TGTGCCAGACGGACAGCATCCTACGAGCAGTACTTC. It translates to CARRTASYEQYF.

The chain joins TRBV7-2 to TRBJ1-3; TRBD1 matches 9 bases. CDR3 length: 16 amino acids. V lost 5 bases, J lost 0 bases, and 5 bases stayed unmatched. Germline V gene data show CDR1 as SGHTA and CDR2 as FQGNSA. In nucleotides, the CDR3 is TGTGCCAGCAGCCCCGGGACAGGGAGCTCTGGAAACACCATATATTTT. Its translation: CASSPGTGSSGNTIYF.

The genes are TRBV5-1 and TRBJ2-1; D may be TRBD1 or TRBD2 (5 bases each). Trimming left V 0 bases short and J 5 bases short, with 12 bases between. CDR1 is SGHRS and CDR2 is YFSETQ in the germline V gene. The CDR3 consists of 15 residues. The CDR3 sequence is CASSLGGGSDNEQFF. The CDR3 bases are TGCGCCAGCAGCTTGGGTGGGGGTAGCGACAATGAGCAGTTCTTC.

The chain is built from TRBV28 and TRBJ2-3; TRBD1 matches at 9 bases. Per the germline V gene, CDR1 is MDHEN and CDR2 is SYDVKM. V was pared by 5 bases and J by 1 base, with 13 bases of the junction left unmatched. The CDR3 is 18 amino acids. CDR3 protein: CASSRISRTGDRTDTQYF. CDR3 DNA sequence: TGTGCCAGCAGTCGAATCTCAAGGACAGGGGATCGCACAGATACGCAGTATTTT.

This chain links TRBV10-3 with TRBJ1-6; perhaps TRBD1 as D (5 bases). V lost 10 bases to trimming and J lost 7 bases, with 11 bases between them. This CDR3 region has 12 residues. Germline values: CDR1 ENHRY, CDR2 SYGVKD. CDR3 sequence: CATGAGNSPLHF. The CDR3 nucleotides are TGTGCCACCGGGGCAGGGAATTCACCCCTCCACTTT.

The chain is built from TRBV29-1 and TRBJ2-3; 7 nucleotides line up with TRBD2. J lost 5 bases, V lost 1 base, and 0 bases had no gene match. This CDR3 is 12 amino acids long. Looked up from germline, CDR1 is SQVTM and CDR2 is ANQGSEA. The CDR3 DNA sequence: TGCAGCGTTGAAGCGGGGGGAGATACGCAGTATTTT. This gives the protein CSVEAGGDTQYF.

V usage is TRBV10-3 and J usage is TRBJ1-1; D might be TRBD1 (6 bases). Germline V gene data show CDR1 as ENHRY and CDR2 as SYGVKD. This CDR3 contains 12 residues. Trimming shortened V by 3 bases and J by 5 bases, and 7 bases separated the two germline ends. CDR3 protein: CAISEQGTEAFF. In DNA form, the CDR3 reads TGTGCCATCAGTGAACAGGGAACTGAAGCTTTCTTT.

The rearrangement uses TRBV7-8 and TRBJ2-5, with D possibly being TRBD1 (5 bases). Germline loops: CDR1 SGHVS, CDR2 FQNEAQ. This CDR3 spans 15 amino acids. V was trimmed by 6 bases and J by 2 bases, leaving 16 bases between them. The CDR3 DNA sequence: TGTGCCAGCAGACCCTCAACAGGTCGGCAAGAGACCCAGTACTTC. Amino acids: CASRPSTGRQETQYF.

This clone was observed once. The genes are TRBV7-2 and TRBJ2-3, with a possible D match to TRBD2 (5 bases). V lost 1 base and J 0 bases, leaving 14 bases between the germline ends. Germline values: CDR1 SGHTA, CDR2 FQGNSA. This CDR3 spans 17 amino acids. This CDR3 is CASSLVGSASSTDTQYF. CDR3 DNA: TGTGCCAGCAGCTTAGTGGGTAGCGCCTCTAGCACAGATACGCAGTATTTT.

In nucleotides, the CDR3 is TGTGCCAGCAGCTTGGGAAATAGCAATCAGCCCCAGCATTTT. It yields the protein CASSLGNSNQPQHF. This sequence joins TRBV5-6 and TRBJ1-5; D not certain. The V gene lost 0 bases and the J gene lost 0 bases, with 4 bases spanning the gap. Per the germline V gene, CDR1 is SGHDT and CDR2 is YYEEEE. The CDR3 totals 14 residues.